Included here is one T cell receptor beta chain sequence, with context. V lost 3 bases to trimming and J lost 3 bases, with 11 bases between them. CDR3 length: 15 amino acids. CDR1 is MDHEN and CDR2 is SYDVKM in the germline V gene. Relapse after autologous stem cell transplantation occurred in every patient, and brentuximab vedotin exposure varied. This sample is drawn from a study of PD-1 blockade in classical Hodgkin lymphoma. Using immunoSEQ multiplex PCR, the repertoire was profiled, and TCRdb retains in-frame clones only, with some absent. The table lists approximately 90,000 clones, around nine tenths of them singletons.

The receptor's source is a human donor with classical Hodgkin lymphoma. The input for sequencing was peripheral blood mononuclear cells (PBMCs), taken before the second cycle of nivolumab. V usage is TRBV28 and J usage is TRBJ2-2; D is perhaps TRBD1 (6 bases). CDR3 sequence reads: CASSFMDRDTGELFF. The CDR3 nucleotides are TGTGCCAGCAGTTTCATGGACAGAGACACCGGGGAGCTGTTTTTT.